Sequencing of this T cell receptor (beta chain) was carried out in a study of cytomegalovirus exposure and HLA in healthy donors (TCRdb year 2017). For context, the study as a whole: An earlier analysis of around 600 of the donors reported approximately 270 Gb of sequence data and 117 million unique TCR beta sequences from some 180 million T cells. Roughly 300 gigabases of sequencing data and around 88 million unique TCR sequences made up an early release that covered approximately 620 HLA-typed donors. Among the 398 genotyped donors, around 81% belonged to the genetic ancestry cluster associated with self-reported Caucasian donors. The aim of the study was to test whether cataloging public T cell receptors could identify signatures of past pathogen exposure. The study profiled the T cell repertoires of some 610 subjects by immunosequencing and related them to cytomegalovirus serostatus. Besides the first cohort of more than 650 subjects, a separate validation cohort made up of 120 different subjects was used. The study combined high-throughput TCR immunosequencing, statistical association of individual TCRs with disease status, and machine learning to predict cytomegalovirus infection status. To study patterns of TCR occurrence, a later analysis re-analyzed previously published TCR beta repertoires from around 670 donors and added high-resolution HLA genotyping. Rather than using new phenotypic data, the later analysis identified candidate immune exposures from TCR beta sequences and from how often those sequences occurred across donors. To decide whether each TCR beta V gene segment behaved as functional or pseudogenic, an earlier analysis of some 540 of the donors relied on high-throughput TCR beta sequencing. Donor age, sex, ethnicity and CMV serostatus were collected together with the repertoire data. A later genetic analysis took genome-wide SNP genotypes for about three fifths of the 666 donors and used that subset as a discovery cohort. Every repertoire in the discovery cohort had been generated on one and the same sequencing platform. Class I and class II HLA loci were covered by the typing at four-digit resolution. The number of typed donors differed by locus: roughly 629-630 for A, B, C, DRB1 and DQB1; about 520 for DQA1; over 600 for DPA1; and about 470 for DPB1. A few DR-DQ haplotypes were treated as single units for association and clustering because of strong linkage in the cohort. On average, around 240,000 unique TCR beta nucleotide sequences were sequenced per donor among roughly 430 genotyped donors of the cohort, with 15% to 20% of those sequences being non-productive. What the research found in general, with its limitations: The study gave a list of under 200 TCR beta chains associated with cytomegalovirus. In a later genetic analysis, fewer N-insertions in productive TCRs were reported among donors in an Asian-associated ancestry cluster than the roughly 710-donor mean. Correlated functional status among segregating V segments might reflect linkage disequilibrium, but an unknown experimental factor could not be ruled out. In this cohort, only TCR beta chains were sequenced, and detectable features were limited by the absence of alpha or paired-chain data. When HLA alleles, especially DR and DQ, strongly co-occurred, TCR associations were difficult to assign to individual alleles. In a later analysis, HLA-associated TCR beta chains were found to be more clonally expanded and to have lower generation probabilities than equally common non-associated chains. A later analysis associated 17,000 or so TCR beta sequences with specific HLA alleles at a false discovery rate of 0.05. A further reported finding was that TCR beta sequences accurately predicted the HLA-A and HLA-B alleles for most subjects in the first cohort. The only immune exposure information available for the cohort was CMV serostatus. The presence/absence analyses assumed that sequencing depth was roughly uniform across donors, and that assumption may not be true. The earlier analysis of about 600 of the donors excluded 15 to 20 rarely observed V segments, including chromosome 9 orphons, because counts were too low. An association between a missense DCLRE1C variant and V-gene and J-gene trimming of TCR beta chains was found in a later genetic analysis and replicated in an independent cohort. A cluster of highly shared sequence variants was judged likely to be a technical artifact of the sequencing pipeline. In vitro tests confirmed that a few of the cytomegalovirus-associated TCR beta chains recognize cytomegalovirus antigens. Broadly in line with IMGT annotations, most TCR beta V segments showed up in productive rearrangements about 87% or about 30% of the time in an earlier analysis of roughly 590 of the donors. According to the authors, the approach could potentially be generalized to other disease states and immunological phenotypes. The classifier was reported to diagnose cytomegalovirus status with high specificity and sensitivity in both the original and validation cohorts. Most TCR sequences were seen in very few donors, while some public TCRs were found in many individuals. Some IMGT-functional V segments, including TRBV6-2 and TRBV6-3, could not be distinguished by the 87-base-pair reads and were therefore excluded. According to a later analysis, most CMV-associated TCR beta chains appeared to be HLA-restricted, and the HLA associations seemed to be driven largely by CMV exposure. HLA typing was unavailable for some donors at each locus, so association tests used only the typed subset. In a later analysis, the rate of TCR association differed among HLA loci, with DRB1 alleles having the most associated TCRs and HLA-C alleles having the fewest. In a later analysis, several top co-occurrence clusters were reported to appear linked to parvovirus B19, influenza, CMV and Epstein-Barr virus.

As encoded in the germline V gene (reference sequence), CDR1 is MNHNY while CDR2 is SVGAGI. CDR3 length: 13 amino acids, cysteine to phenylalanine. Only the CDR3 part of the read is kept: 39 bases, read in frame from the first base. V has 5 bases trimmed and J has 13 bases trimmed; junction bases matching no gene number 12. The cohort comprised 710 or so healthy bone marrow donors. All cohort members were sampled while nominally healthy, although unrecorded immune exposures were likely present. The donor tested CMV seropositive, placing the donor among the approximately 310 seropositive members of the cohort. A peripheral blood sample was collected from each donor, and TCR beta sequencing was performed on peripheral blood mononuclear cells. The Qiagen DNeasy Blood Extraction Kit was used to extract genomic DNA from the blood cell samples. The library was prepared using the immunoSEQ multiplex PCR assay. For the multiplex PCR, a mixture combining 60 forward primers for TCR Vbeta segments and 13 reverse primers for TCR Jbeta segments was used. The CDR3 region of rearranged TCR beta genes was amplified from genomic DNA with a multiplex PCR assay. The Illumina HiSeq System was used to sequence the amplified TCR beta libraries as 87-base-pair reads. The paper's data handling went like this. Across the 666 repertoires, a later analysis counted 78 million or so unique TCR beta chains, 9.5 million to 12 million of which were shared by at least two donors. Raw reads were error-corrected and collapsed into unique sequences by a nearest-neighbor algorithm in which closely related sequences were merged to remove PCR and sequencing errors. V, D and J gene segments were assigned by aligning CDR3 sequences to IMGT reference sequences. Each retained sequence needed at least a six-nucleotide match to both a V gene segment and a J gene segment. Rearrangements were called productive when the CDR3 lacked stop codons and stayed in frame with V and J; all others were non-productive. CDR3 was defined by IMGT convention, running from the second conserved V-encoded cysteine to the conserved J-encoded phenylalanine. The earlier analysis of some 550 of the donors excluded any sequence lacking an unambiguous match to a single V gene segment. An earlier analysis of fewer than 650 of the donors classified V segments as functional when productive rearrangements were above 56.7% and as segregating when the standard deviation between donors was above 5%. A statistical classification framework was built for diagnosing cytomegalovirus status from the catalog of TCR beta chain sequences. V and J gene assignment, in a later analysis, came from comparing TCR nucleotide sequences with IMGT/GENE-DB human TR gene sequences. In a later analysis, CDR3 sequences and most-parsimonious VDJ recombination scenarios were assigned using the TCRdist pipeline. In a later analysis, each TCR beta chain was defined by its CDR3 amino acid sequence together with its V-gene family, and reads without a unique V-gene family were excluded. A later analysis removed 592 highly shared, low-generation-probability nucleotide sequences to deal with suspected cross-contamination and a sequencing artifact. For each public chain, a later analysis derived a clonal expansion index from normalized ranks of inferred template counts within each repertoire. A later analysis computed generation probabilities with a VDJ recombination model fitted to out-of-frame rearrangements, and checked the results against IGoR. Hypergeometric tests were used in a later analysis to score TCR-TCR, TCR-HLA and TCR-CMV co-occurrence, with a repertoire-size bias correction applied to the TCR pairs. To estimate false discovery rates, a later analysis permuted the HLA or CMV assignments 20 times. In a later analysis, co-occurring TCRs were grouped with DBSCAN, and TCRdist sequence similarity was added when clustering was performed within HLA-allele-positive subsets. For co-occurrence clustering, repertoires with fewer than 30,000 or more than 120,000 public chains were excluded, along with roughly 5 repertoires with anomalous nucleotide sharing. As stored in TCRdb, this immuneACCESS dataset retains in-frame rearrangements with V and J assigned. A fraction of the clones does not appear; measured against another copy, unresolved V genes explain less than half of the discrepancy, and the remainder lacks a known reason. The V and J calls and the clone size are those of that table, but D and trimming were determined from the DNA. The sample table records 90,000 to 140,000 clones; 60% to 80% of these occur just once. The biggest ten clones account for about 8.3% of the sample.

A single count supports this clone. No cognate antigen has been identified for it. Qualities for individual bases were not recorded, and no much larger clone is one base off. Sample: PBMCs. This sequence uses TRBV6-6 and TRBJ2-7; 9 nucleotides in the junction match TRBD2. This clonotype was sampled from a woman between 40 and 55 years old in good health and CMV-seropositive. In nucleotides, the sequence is TGTGCCAGCAGTGGGGCGGGGGGGGGTGTTATATACTTC. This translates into CASSGAGGGVIYF.